Detailed here is one T cell receptor (beta chain). Its target is not known. The entry originates in a study of shared clonotypes between healthy human individuals. The study, taken as a whole, reports: Blood alone was sampled, and tissue repertoires likely differ. There were few donors, and this limited the genetic and exposure-history diversity represented.

There are 14 residues in the CDR3. V lost 6 bases to trimming and J lost 0 bases; unmatched junction nucleotides: 2. Germline V lookup: CDR1 LNHDA, CDR2 SQIVND (reference sequence). Tens of thousands of T cell genomes (roughly 220 ng DNA) went into each sorted-subset replicate. TCRdb's table, derived via immunoSEQ multiplex PCR, lists solely in-frame clones and lacks some. The sample lists around 2.5 million clones; roughly 93% were seen once. The authors divided CD4+ cells into CD45RA+ naive and CD45RA-negative memory subsets. The sequencing sample was made of naive CD4+ T cells from PBMCs. Subset: CD45RA+ positively selected. The sequence was obtained from a young man in good health. Some clones in this sample may be carry-over from other donors' samples. This chain connects TRBV19 to TRBJ2-1, with 7 bases identical to TRBD2. CDR3 region: CASRPSGSYNEQFF. Written as DNA, the CDR3 is TGTGCCAGTAGGCCTAGCGGCTCCTACAATGAGCAGTTCTTC.